This T cell receptor (beta chain) was documented in a study of identical twins. Study conclusions and caveats: It was out-of-frame TCR alpha sharing in monozygotic twins that models underestimated. Twin-shared out-of-frame alpha sequences were enriched for low generation probability.

A universal primer site came from template switching; cDNA carried unique molecular identifiers. MiXCR was run by TCRdb on the 5' RACE reads, yielding one entry per CDR3 protein. The sample includes about 530,000 distinct CDR3 sequences, nearly 15% of them seen just once. As concerns this clonotype: No antigen is known for it.

CDR1 and CDR2 (germline): KGHDR, SFDVKD. V lost 3 bases, J lost 4 bases, and 8 bases lay in between. The CDR3 is 13 amino acids. These data also featured in a second study, about yellow fever vaccine responses in identical twins.

The sequencing sample was made of CD4+ T cells sorted from blood. This chain links TRBV24-1 with TRBJ1-1; the D gene is possibly TRBD1 (5 bases). The clonotype originates from a young woman in good health. CDR3: CATSDGGGTEAFF. DNA of the CDR3: TGTGCCACCAGTGATGGGGGAGGCACTGAAGCTTTCTTT.